The clone carrying this TCR beta chain was picked up a small number of times. Via MiXCR, TCRdb re-called the 5' RACE reads, giving one row per CDR3 protein. This table has 85,000 to 100,000 distinct CDR3 sequences, 9.5% to 11% appearing once. The sample originates from a study of early T cells in non-severe SARS-CoV-2 infection. Trimming cost V 6 bases and J 6 bases; bases outside gene matches: 13. Looked up from germline, CDR1 is SQVTM and CDR2 is ANQGSEA. There are 14 residues in the CDR3. This rearrangement joins TRBV29-1 to TRBJ2-7, with TRBD2 matching over 8 bases. The sample consisted of whole blood, taken at baseline. The receptor was isolated from an adult who was a healthcare worker with PCR-confirmed SARS-CoV-2 infection or an uninfected control (not recorded which). The CDR3 DNA follows: TGCAGCGTACGGGAGCGGGGGACACTAGGCGAGCAGTACTTC. It translates to CSVRERGTLGEQYF.